These 9 T cell receptor beta chains share one sample of origin, sequenced in a study of blood T cell repertoires in COVID-19 (dated by TCRdb to 2020 to 2022). The method was the immunoSEQ multiplex PCR assay. TCRdb carries this immuneACCESS record with in-frame sequences only. Its versions omit some clonotypes, under half of them owing to an unresolved V gene in the studies checked, with the rest unexplained. This sample is represented by some 65,000 clones; about 85% of them were singletons. The ten largest clones capture under 3% of the sample. The specimen was peripheral blood. The receptors shown here come from a man older than 75 with acute or convalescent COVID-19.

This clone was found once. The chain joins TRBV12-5 to TRBJ2-3; TRBD1 is a possible D gene (6 bases). CDR1 and CDR2 from the germline V gene are LGHNT and FRNRAP. V dropped 4 bases and J dropped 8 bases, with 13 bases sitting between them. This CDR3 has 13 residues. The DNA of the CDR3 is TGTGCTAGTGGTTCCCAGGGGATTGGTACGCAGTATTTT. Its translation: CASGSQGIGTQYF.

Only a few counts were recorded for this clone. The chain employs TRBV5-8 and TRBJ2-7, with 10 bases that match TRBD1. This CDR3 has 15 amino acids. With 4 bases clipped from V and 7 bases from J, the junction kept 11 bases outside the gene matches. Looked up from germline, CDR1 is SGHTS and CDR2 is YDEGEE. For the CDR3, the DNA is TGTGCCAGCAGCCTGGACAGGGGGACGAGGAGGGAGCAGTACTTC. Encoded protein: CASSLDRGTRREQYF.

The rearrangement uses TRBV6-5 and TRBJ2-1, with 10 bases that match TRBD2. V was clipped by 2 bases and J by 10 bases; unmatched bases: 8. The CDR3 loop spans 15 amino acids. Germline V gene sequence: CDR1 MNHEY, CDR2 SVGAGI. CDR3 in DNA: TGTGCCAGCAGTTACGGGTCTAGCGGGAGAAACGAGCAGTTCTTC. The encoded protein is CASSYGSSGRNEQFF.

The gene calls are TRBV12-5 and TRBJ1-2; 10 positions match TRBD1. The CDR3 sequence is 15 residues long. V lost 1 base, J lost 7 bases, and 6 bases stayed unmatched. The V gene's germline CDR1 is LGHNT and CDR2 FRNRAP. DNA of the CDR3: TGTGCTAGTGGTTTGGAGATGGGACAGGGGTCTGGCTACACCTTC. This sequence encodes CASGLEMGQGSGYTF.

CDR3 DNA: TGTGCCAGCAGCGTTAGCGGGAGGGCCGTAGATACGCAGTATTTT. Protein: CASSVSGRAVDTQYF. The chain links TRBV9 to TRBJ2-3; TRBD2 aligns across 11 bases. The CDR3 extends over 15 amino acids. Germline V gene data show CDR1 as SGDLS and CDR2 as YYNGEE. V shed 2 bases and J 5 bases; nucleotides not matched to a gene: 4. Full variable domain (rest looked up from reference TRBV9 and TRBJ2-3): DSGVTQTPKHLITATGQRVTLRCSPRSGDLSVYWYQQSLDQGLQFLIQYYNGEERAKGNILERFSAQQFPDLHSELNLSSLELGDSALYFCASSVSGRAVDTQYFGPGTRLTVL.

The table lists this clone with a few counts. This rearrangement joins TRBV24-1 to TRBJ2-3; 13 bases align to TRBD2. Germline loops: CDR1 KGHDR, CDR2 SFDVKD. The CDR3 runs 16 residues. V shed 6 bases, J shed 5 bases, and the junction held 7 bases outside the gene matches. The CDR3 sequence: CATSRSTSGGRDTQYF. For the CDR3, the DNA is TGTGCCACCAGTCGGTCGACTAGCGGGGGGAGAGATACGCAGTATTTT.

This rearrangement joins TRBV3-1 (or the pseudogene TRBV3-2) to TRBJ1-2; 9 nucleotides match TRBD1. Per germline, CDR1 LGHDT and CDR2 YNNKEL (reference sequence). The CDR3 is 15 amino acids. Trimming removed 8 bases from V and 4 bases from J; junction bases left unmatched: 11. CDR3 nucleotides: TGTGCCAGCCGTTCACAGGGGGCGACGTCCTATGGCTACACCTTC. This translates into CASRSQGATSYGYTF.

CDR3 bases: TGTGCCAGCCGAAGACAGAGCTCCTACGAGCAGTACTTC. Its translation: CASRRQSSYEQYF. This chain joins TRBV2 and TRBJ2-7; tentatively, D is TRBD1 (5 bases). In germline, CDR1 is SNHLY, CDR2 FYNNEI. CDR3 length: 13 residues. V shed 8 bases and J shed 0 bases, with 11 bases lying between them.

In its sample, this clone was seen once. J is TRBJ1-5 and V is TRBV6-1; no clear D gene. Germline-derived CDR1 and CDR2 are MNHNS and SASEGT. The CDR3 loop spans 13 amino acids. V lost 3 bases, J lost 5 bases, and 8 bases lay in between. CDR3 residues: CASSDRRDQPQHF. CDR3 bases: TGTGCCAGCAGTGACAGGAGGGATCAGCCCCAGCATTTT.